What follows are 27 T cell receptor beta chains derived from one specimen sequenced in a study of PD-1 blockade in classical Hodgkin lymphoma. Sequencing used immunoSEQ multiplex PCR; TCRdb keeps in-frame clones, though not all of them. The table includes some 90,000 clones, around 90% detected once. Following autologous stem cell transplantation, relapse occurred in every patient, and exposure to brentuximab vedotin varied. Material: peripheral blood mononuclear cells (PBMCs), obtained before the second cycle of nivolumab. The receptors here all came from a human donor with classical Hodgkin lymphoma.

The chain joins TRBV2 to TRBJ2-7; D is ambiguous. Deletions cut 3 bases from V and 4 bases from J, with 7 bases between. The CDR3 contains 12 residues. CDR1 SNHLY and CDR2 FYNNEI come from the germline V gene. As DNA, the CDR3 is TGTGCCAGCAGTGAGTCGGGTTACGAGCAGTACTTC. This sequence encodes CASSESGYEQYF.

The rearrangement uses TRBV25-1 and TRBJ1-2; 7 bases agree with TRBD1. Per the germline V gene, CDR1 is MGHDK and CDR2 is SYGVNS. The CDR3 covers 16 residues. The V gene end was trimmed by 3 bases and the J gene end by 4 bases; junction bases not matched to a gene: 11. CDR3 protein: CASSESGTVVFYGYTF. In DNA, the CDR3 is TGTGCCAGCAGTGAGTCCGGGACAGTTGTGTTCTATGGCTACACCTTC.

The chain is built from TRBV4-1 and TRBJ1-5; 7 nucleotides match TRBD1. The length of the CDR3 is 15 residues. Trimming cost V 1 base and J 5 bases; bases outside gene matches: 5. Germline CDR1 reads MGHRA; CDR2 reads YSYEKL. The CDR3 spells CASSQVGQGDQPQHF. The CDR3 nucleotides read TGCGCCAGCAGCCAAGTGGGTCAGGGGGATCAGCCCCAGCATTTT.

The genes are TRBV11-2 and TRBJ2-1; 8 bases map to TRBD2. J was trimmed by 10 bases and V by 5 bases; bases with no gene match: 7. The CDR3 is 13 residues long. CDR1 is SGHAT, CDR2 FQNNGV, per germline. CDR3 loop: CASSILAGWEQFF. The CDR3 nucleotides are TGTGCCAGCAGCATCCTAGCGGGTTGGGAGCAGTTCTTC.

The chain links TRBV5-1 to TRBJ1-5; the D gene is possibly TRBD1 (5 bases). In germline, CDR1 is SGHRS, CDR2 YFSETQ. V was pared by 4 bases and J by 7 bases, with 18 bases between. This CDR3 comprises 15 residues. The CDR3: CASSPYGGEGQPQHF. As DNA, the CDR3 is TGCGCCAGCAGCCCCTACGGGGGGGAGGGGCAGCCCCAGCATTTT. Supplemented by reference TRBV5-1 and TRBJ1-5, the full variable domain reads KAGVTQTPRYLIKTRGQQVTLSCSPISGHRSVSWYQQTPGQGLQFLFEYFSETQRNKGNFPGRFSGRQFSNSRSEMNVSTLELGDSALYLCASSPYGGEGQPQHFGDGTRLSIL.

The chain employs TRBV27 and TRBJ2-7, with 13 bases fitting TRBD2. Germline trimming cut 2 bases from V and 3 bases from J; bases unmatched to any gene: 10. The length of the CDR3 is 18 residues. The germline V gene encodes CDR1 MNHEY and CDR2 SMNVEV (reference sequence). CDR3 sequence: CASSLPLLLAGGIYEQYF. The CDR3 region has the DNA TGTGCCAGCAGTTTACCCCTCCTACTAGCGGGAGGGATCTACGAGCAGTACTTC.

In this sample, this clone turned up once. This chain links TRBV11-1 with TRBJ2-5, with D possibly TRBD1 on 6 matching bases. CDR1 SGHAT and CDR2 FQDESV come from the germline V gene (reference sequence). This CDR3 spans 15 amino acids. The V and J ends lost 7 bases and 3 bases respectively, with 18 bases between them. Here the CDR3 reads CASKTGRSREETQYF. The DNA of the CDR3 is TGTGCCAGCAAGACAGGTCGTAGTAGGGAAGAGACCCAGTACTTC.

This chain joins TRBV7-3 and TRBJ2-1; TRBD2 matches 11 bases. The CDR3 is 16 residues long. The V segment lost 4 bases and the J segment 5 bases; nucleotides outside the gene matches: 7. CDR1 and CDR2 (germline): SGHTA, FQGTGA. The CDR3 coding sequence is TGTGCCAGCAGCTCGTATAGCGGGAGGGCGAACAATGAGCAGTTCTTC. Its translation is CASSSYSGRANNEQFF.

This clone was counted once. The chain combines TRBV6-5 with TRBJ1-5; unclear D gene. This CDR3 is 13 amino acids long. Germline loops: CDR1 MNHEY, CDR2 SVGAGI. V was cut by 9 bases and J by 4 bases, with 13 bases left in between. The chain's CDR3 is CASREHFNQPQHF. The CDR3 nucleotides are TGTGCCAGTAGGGAACACTTTAATCAGCCCCAGCATTTT.

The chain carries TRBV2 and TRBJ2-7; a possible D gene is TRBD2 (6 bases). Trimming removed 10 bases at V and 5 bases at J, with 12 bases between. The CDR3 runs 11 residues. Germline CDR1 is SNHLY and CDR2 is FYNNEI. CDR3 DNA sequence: TGTGCCACCAAGGGCGGGGACGAGCAGTACTTC. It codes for CATKGGDEQYF. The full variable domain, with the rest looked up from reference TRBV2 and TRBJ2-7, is EPEVTQTPSHQVTQMGQEVILRCVPISNHLYFYWYRQILGQKVEFLVSFYNNEISEKSEIFDDQFSVERPDGSNFTLKIRSTKLEDSAMYFCATKGGDEQYFGPGTRLTVT.

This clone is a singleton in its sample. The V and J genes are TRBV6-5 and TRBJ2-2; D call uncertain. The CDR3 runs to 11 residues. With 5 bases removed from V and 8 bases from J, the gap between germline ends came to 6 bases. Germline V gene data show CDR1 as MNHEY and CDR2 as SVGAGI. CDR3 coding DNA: TGTGCCAGCAGTCGGAGTGGGGAGCTGTTTTTT. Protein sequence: CASSRSGELFF.

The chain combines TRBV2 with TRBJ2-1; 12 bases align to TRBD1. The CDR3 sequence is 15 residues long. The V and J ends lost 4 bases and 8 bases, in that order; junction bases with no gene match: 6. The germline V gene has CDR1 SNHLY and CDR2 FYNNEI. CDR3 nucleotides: TGTGCCAGCAGTGGGTGGGACAGGGGGCGCGATGAGCAGTTCTTC. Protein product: CASSGWDRGRDEQFF.

CDR3 sequence: CASSFVGGNNEQFF. CDR3 bases: TGTGCCAGCAGTTTTGTTGGCGGAAACAATGAGCAGTTCTTC. The V call is TRBV27, the J call TRBJ2-1; no definite D call. Trimming removed 3 bases from V and 5 bases from J, with 11 bases in between. This CDR3 is 14 amino acids long. Per germline, CDR1 MNHEY and CDR2 SMNVEV (reference sequence).

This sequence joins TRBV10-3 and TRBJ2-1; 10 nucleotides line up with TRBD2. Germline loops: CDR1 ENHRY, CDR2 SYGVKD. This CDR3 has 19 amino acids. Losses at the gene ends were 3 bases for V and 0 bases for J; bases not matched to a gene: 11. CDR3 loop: CAISDALAGEVSSYNEQFF. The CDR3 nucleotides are TGTGCCATCAGTGATGCCCTAGCGGGAGAGGTTAGCTCCTACAATGAGCAGTTCTTC.

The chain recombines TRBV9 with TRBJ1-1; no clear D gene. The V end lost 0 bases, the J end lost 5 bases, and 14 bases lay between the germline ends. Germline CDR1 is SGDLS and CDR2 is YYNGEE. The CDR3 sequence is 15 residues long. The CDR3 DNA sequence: TGTGCCAGCAGCGTAGCTGGCGGAACCATTACTGAAGCTTTCTTT. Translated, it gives CASSVAGGTITEAFF.

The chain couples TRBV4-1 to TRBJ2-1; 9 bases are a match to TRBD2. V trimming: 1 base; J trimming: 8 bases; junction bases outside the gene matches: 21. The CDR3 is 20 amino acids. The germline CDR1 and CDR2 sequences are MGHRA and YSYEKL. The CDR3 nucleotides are TGCGCCAGCAGCCAAGGCGGAGGGGGCATTAGGCGGGAGGGCCCCTATGAGCAGTTCTTC. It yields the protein CASSQGGGGIRREGPYEQFF.

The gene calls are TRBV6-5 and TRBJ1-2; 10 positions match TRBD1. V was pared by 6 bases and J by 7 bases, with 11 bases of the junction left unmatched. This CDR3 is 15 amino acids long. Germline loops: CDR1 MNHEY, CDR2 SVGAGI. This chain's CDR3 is CASRDTGQGRGGYTF. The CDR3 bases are TGTGCCAGCAGGGACACGGGACAGGGGAGGGGTGGCTACACCTTC.

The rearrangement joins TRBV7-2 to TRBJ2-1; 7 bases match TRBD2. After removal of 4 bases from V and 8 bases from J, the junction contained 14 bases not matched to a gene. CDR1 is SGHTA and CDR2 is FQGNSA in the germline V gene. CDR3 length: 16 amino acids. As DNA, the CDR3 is TGTGCCAGCAGCTCCCTTTGGACTAGATGGGGGGATGAGCAGTTCTTC. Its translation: CASSSLWTRWGDEQFF.

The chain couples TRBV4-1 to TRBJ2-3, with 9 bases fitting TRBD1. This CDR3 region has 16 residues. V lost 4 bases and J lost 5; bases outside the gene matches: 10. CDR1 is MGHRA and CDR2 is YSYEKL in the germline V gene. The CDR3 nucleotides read TGCGCCAGCAGCCCCCATCCGGGACAGGGTTTAGATACGCAGTATTTT. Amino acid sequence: CASSPHPGQGLDTQYF.

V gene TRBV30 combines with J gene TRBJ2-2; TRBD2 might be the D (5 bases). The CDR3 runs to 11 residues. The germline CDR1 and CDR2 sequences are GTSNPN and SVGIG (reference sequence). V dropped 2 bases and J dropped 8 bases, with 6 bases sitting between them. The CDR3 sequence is CAWSTGGELFF. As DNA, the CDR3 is TGTGCCTGGAGTACGGGGGGGGAGCTGTTTTTT.

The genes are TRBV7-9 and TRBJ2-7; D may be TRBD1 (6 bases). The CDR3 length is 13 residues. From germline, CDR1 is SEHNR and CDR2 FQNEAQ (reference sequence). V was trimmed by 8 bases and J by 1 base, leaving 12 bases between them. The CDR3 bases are TGTGCCAGCGGACAGCCCCTTTCCTACGAGCAGTACTTC. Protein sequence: CASGQPLSYEQYF.

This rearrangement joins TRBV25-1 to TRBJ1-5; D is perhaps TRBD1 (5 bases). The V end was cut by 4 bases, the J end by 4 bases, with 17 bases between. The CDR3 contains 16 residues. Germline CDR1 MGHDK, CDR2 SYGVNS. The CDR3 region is CASSGLQGKGNQPQHF. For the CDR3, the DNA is TGTGCCAGCAGTGGCCTTCAGGGAAAGGGGAATCAGCCCCAGCATTTT.

This CDR3 reads CASSLGQGDGNTIYF. CDR3 nucleotide sequence: TGTGCCAGCAGCTTGGGACAGGGAGACGGAAACACCATATATTTT. This sequence joins TRBV7-9 and TRBJ1-3; 9 nucleotides align to TRBD1. The length of the CDR3 is 15 residues. J gave up 4 bases and V 3 bases, and 4 bases lay outside the gene matches. CDR1 and CDR2 from the germline V gene are SEHNR and FQNEAQ (reference sequence).

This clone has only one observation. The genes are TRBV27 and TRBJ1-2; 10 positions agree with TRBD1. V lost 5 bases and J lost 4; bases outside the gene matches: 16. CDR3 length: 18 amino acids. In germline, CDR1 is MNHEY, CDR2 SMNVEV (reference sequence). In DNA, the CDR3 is TGTGCCAGCAGTACCTTTCCGGGACAGGGGCCCAACCCCTATGGCTACACCTTC. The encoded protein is CASSTFPGQGPNPYGYTF.

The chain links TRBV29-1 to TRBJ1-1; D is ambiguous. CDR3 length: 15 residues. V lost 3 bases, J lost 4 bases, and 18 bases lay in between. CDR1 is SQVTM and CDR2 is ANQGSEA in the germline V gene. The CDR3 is CSVDRRSPGRTEAFF. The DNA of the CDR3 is TGCAGCGTTGACAGAAGGTCCCCCGGGCGCACTGAAGCTTTCTTT.

CDR3 DNA: TGTGCCACCAGCAGCTCTGTAGAAGGGGCGGGATCCTACAATGAGCAGTTCTTC. As protein: CATSSSVEGAGSYNEQFF. This sequence joins TRBV15 and TRBJ2-1; perhaps TRBD2 as D (6 bases). Trimming shortened V by 3 bases and J by 1 base, and 19 bases separated the two germline ends. Germline V gene data show CDR1 as LNHNV and CDR2 as YYDKDF (reference sequence). The CDR3 runs 18 residues.

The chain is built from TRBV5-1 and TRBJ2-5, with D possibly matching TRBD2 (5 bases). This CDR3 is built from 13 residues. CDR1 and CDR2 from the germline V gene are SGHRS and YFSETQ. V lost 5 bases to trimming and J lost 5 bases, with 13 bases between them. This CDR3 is CASRASSGETQYF. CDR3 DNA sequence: TGCGCCAGCAGGGCCAGTTCGGGGGAGACCCAGTACTTC.